This TCR beta chain was found in a study of CD8+CD57+ T cells in acquired aplastic anemia. Study details: On average, sorted CD4+ and CD8+ cells gave approximately 3 ug of DNA.

Profiling that covered TCR beta VDJ and CDR3 relied on genomic DNA as its template. A single record per CDR3 protein comes from TCRdb applying MiXCR to the reads. Altogether 150,000 to 200,000 distinct CDR3 sequences are present, less than 60% being singletons, with the ten largest covering roughly 1.8%. This CDR3 is built from 13 residues. After removal of 4 bases from V and 6 bases from J, the junction contained 4 bases not matched to a gene. CDR1 and CDR2 (germline): MGHDK, SYGVNS. This clonotype has ten or more counts. Sequencing was done on patients that had shown CD8+CD57+ cell expansion by flow cytometry. Everyone among the patients had severe acquired aplastic anemia. Patients were therapy-naive when their blood was sampled.

The genes are TRBV25-1 and TRBJ1-1; TRBD1 matches 8 bases. This receptor was taken from a human donor with aplastic anemia. Sequences were obtained from sorted CD4+, CD8+, or CD8+CD57+ T cells (not recorded which) from PBMCs. The CDR3 is CASSGTGFAEAFF. In DNA, the CDR3 is TGTGCCAGCAGTGGGACAGGGTTTGCTGAAGCTTTCTTT.